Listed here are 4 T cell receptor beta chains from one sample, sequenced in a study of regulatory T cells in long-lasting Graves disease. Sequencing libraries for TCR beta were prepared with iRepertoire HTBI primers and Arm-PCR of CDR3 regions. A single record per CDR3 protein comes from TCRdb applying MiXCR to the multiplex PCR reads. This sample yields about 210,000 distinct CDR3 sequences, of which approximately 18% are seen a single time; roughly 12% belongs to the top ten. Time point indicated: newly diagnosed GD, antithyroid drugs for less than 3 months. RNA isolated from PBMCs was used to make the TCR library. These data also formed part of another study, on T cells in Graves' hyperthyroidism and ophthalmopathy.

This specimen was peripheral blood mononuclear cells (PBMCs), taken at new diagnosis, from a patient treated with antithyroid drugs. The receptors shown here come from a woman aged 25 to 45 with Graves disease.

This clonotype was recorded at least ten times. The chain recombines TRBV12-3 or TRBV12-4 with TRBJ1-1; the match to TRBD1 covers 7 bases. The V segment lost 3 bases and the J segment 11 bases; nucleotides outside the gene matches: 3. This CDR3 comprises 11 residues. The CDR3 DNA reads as TGTGCCAGCAGTTTGACAGGGAGCGCTTTCTTT. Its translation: CASSLTGSAFF.

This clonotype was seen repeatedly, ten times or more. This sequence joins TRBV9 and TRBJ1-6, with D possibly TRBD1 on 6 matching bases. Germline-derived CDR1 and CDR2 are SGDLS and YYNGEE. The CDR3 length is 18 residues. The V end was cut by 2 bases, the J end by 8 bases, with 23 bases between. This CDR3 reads CASSVNPLGGLRDSPLHF. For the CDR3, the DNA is TGTGCCAGCAGCGTGAATCCTTTGGGGGGGCTGCGGGATTCACCCCTCCACTTT. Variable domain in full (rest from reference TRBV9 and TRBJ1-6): DSGVTQTPKHLITATGQRVTLRCSPRSGDLSVYWYQQSLDQGLQFLIQYYNGEERAKGNILERFSAQQFPDLHSELNLSSLELGDSALYFCASSVNPLGGLRDSPLHFGNGTRLTVT.

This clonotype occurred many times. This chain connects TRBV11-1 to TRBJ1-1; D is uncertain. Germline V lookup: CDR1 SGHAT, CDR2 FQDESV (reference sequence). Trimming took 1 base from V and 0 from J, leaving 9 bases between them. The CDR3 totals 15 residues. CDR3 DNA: TGTGCCAGCAGCTTAGTTCCGGGTTTGAACACTGAAGCTTTCTTT. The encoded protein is CASSLVPGLNTEAFF. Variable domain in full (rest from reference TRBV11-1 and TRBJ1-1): EAEVAQSPRYKITEKSQAVAFWCDPISGHATLYWYRQILGQGPELLVQFQDESVVDDSQLPKDRFSAERLKGVDSTLKIQPAELGDSAMYLCASSLVPGLNTEAFFGQGTRLTVV.

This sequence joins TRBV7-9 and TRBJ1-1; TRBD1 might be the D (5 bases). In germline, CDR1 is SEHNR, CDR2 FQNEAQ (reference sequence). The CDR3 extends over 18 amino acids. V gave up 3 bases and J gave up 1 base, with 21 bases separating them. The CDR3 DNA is TGTGCCAGCAGCTTTGGGGTGAGGACACTACCCCCGAACACTGAAGCTTTCTTT. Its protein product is CASSFGVRTLPPNTEAFF. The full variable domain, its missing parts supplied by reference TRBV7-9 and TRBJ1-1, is DTGVSQNPRHKITKRGQNVTFRCDPISEHNRLYWYRQTLGQGPEFLTYFQNEAQLEKSRLLSDRFSAERPKGSFSTLEIQRTEQGDSAMYLCASSFGVRTLPPNTEAFFGQGTRLTVV.